Each of the 30 T cell receptor beta chains below was sequenced from the same sample in a study of cytomegalovirus exposure and HLA in healthy donors. Amplification used 60 Vbeta primers and 13 Jbeta primers. Method: immunoSEQ multiplex PCR; TCRdb's copy keeps in-frame clones and lacks some. The sample yields 150,000 or so clones, about three quarters seen once. Sample: PBMCs. The receptor source for this set is a woman aged 40 to 50 in good health and CMV-seropositive.

CDR3 protein: CASSLQGYSGNTIYF. The CDR3 DNA follows: TGCGCCAGCAGTCTACAGGGTTACTCTGGAAACACCATATATTTT. This chain connects TRBV4-1 to TRBJ1-3, with D possibly being TRBD1 (6 bases). Trimming removed 6 bases from V and 0 bases from J, with 12 bases in between. The CDR3 totals 15 residues. From germline, CDR1 is MGHRA and CDR2 YSYEKL.

The V and J genes are TRBV29-1 and TRBJ1-2; unclear D gene. Germline CDR1 reads SQVTM; CDR2 reads ANQGSEA. The V end was cut by 2 bases, the J end by 2 bases, with 12 bases between. CDR3 size: 14 residues. CDR3 DNA: TGCAGCGTTGAACGGAACCAACAGAACTATGGCTACACCTTC. Its protein is CSVERNQQNYGYTF.

The CDR3 DNA reads as TGTGCCAGTAGTATGGACAGGGTGAACACTGAAGCTTTCTTT. Encoded protein: CASSMDRVNTEAFF. The V call is TRBV19, the J call TRBJ1-1, with TRBD1 matching over 8 bases. Per germline, CDR1 LNHDA and CDR2 SQIVND (reference sequence). With V trimmed by 3 bases and J by 0 bases, 0 bases remained unmatched. This CDR3 spans 14 amino acids.

V gene TRBV10-2 combines with J gene TRBJ1-1; D remains unclear. The CDR3 totals 14 residues. Germline CDR1 reads WSHSY; CDR2 reads SAAADI. Trimming took off 6 bases at V and 4 bases at J, with 15 bases between the two ends. CDR3 residues: CASRSRSEGTEAFF. In DNA, the CDR3 is TGCGCCAGCAGATCTAGGTCGGAGGGCACTGAAGCTTTCTTT.

This clone was recorded once. CDR3 protein: CASSLGSSKETQYF. In nucleotides, the CDR3 is TGTGCCAGCAGCTTAGGTTCCAGTAAAGAGACCCAGTACTTC. V and J are TRBV13 and TRBJ2-5; D remains unclear. Looked up from germline, CDR1 is PRHDT and CDR2 is FYEKMQ (reference sequence). Trimming stripped 0 bases from V and 3 bases from J, with 8 bases between. The CDR3 extends over 14 amino acids.

This chain links TRBV18 with TRBJ1-1; unclear D gene. The germline CDR1 and CDR2 sequences are KGHSH and LQKENI. The CDR3 covers 15 residues. Trimming shortened V by 6 bases and J by 3 bases, and 17 bases separated the two germline ends. Written as DNA, the CDR3 is TGTGCCAGCTCCCCCATAGGGCTACTAGACACTGAAGCTTTCTTT. It is translated as CASSPIGLLDTEAFF.

V is TRBV29-1 and J is TRBJ1-1, with D maybe TRBD1 (6 bases). Trimming removed 6 bases at V and 4 bases at J, with 18 bases between. This CDR3 has 14 amino acids. Germline CDR1 reads SQVTM; CDR2 reads ANQGSEA. The CDR3 sequence is CSVEETGFRTEAFF. In nucleotides, the CDR3 is TGCAGCGTCGAGGAGACAGGTTTCCGCACTGAAGCTTTCTTT. The full variable domain, completed using reference TRBV29-1 and TRBJ1-1, is SAVISQKPSRDICQRGTSLTIQCQVDSQVTMMFWYRQQPGQSLTLIATANQGSEATYESGFVIDKFPISRPNLTFSTLTVSNMSPEDSSIYLCSVEETGFRTEAFFGQGTRLTVV.

This chain's CDR3 is CASSKGRTSTDTQYF. The CDR3 bases are TGTGCCAGCAGTAAAGGACGGACTAGCACAGATACGCAGTATTTT. The rearrangement links TRBV28 to TRBJ2-3; D is perhaps TRBD2 (5 bases). CDR3 size: 15 residues. From germline, CDR1 is MDHEN and CDR2 SYDVKM. V lost 5 bases, J lost 0 bases, and 12 bases lay in between. The full variable domain, with the rest looked up from reference TRBV28 and TRBJ2-3, is DVKVTQSSRYLVKRTGEKVFLECVQDMDHENMFWYRQDPGLGLRLIYFSYDVKMKEKGDIPEGYSVSREKKERFSLILESASTNQTSMYLCASSKGRTSTDTQYFGPGTRLTVL.

The gene calls are TRBV4-1 and TRBJ2-7; TRBD2 agrees at 7 bases. This CDR3 comprises 15 residues. Germline V gene lookup returns CDR1 MGHRA and CDR2 YSYEKL. V lost 0 bases and J lost 3; bases outside the gene matches: 5. The DNA of the CDR3 is TGCGCCAGCAGCCAAGAAGAAGCGGGGATCTACGAGCAGTACTTC. Residues: CASSQEEAGIYEQYF.

The chain's CDR3 is CASSEWPPGVGQPQHF. CDR3 sequence (DNA): TGTGCCAGCAGTGAATGGCCCCCAGGGGTCGGTCAGCCCCAGCATTTT. This chain uses TRBV6-1 with TRBJ1-5; D is perhaps TRBD1 (6 bases). With 2 bases removed from V and 6 bases from J, the gap between germline ends came to 17 bases. The germline V gene encodes CDR1 MNHNS and CDR2 SASEGT. CDR3 length: 16 amino acids.

This chain joins TRBV19 and TRBJ1-3, with D possibly matching TRBD1 (6 bases). V lost 4 bases and J lost 1, with 11 bases in between. The CDR3 has 15 amino acids. The germline V gene has CDR1 LNHDA and CDR2 SQIVND (reference sequence). The CDR3 nucleotides are TGTGCCAGTAGTAACAGGGCCACTTCTGGAAACACCATATATTTT. This codes for CASSNRATSGNTIYF.

This sequence joins TRBV5-1 and TRBJ2-5; the match to TRBD1 covers 8 bases. The germline gives CDR1 SGHRS, CDR2 YFSETQ. Losses at the gene ends were 3 bases for V and 5 bases for J; bases not matched to a gene: 9. This CDR3 region has 15 residues. The CDR3 loop reads CASSSYRTGRETQYF. The DNA for the CDR3 is TGCGCCAGCAGCTCTTACCGGACAGGGAGGGAGACCCAGTACTTC.

The gene calls are TRBV6-5 and TRBJ1-4; D not resolved. Per germline, CDR1 MNHEY and CDR2 SVGAGI. The CDR3 covers 14 residues. With 2 bases removed from V and 8 bases from J, the gap between germline ends came to 12 bases. The CDR3 DNA is TGTGCCAGCAGTTACCGGGATTTCGGGGAAAAACTGTTTTTT. Translating gives CASSYRDFGEKLFF.

The chain links TRBV6-6 to TRBJ1-1; 8 bases map to TRBD1. Trimming removed 6 bases from V and 2 bases from J; junction bases left unmatched: 5. CDR1 is MNHNY, CDR2 SVGAGI, per germline (reference sequence). This CDR3 comprises 14 residues. This CDR3 reads CASRPTGGNTEAFF. Written as DNA, the CDR3 is TGTGCCAGCAGACCCACAGGGGGTAACACTGAAGCTTTCTTT.

This clone came up a few times. The chain is built from TRBV9 and TRBJ2-2; 12 positions match TRBD2. The J segment lost 5 bases and the V segment lost 0 bases, leaving 11 bases of the junction unmatched. CDR1 and CDR2 from the germline V gene are SGDLS and YYNGEE. CDR3 length equals 19 residues. The CDR3 reads CASSVGLAGGPGRTGELFF. The CDR3 DNA reads TGTGCCAGCAGCGTAGGGCTAGCGGGGGGGCCGGGGCGTACCGGGGAGCTGTTTTTT.

The V and J genes are TRBV28 and TRBJ1-2; D is perhaps TRBD1 (5 bases). Germline assignment: CDR1 MDHEN and CDR2 SYDVKM. The CDR3 totals 12 residues. The V end lost 6 bases, the J end lost 8 bases, and 13 bases lay between the germline ends. CDR3: CASRAGSHGYTF. The CDR3 coding sequence is TGTGCCAGCAGAGCAGGGTCTCACGGCTACACCTTC.

The V gene is TRBV19, the J gene TRBJ1-6; D remains unclear. The CDR3 runs 14 residues. Trimming shortened V by 8 bases and J by 0 bases, and 8 bases separated the two germline ends. Germline V lookup: CDR1 LNHDA, CDR2 SQIVND (reference sequence). The CDR3: CASAGFSYNSPLHF. The CDR3 DNA reads as TGTGCCAGTGCAGGATTCTCCTATAATTCACCCCTCCACTTT.

The rearrangement uses TRBV9 and TRBJ2-7, with TRBD1 matching over 8 bases. The CDR3 consists of 14 residues. Unmatched junction bases numbered 10, after V lost 4 bases and J lost 7 bases. The germline V gene encodes CDR1 SGDLS and CDR2 YYNGEE. In DNA form, the CDR3 reads TGTGCCAGCAGCCCAATCGGACAGGGTTCGGAGCAGTACTTC. Its translation: CASSPIGQGSEQYF.

V and J are TRBV6-5 and TRBJ2-7; 9 nucleotides line up with TRBD1. The trim removed 5 bases at V and 9 bases at J, leaving 8 bases unmatched. CDR1 is MNHEY, CDR2 SVGAGI, per germline. The CDR3 totals 13 residues. The chain's CDR3 is CASSDRGKVGQYF. As DNA, the CDR3 is TGTGCCAGCAGTGACAGGGGGAAGGTGGGGCAGTACTTC.

V gene TRBV21-1 combines with J gene TRBJ2-1; the table's D call, TRBD1, was not checked against the DNA. TRBV21-1 corresponds to a pseudogene. The CDR3 is 17 amino acids. The CDR3 sequence: CASQDRAPYTHDNEQFF. CDR3 in DNA: TGTGCCAGCCAGGACAGGGCCCCTTACACTCATGACAATGAGCAGTTCTTC.

The chain couples TRBV10-3 to TRBJ1-4; no clear D. The CDR3 extends over 15 amino acids. Trimming shortened V by 0 bases and J by 5 bases, and 10 bases separated the two germline ends. CDR1 and CDR2 from the germline V gene are ENHRY and SYGVKD. In nucleotides, the CDR3 is TGTGCCATCAGTGAGTCAGAGGGCAGGAATGAAAAACTGTTTTTT. Translated, it gives CAISESEGRNEKLFF.

The chain links TRBV7-9 to TRBJ2-1; TRBD2 aligns across 8 bases. The germline gives CDR1 SEHNR, CDR2 FQNEAQ (reference sequence). This CDR3 region has 14 residues. Trimming cost V 2 bases and J 10 bases; bases outside gene matches: 7. CDR3 residues: CASSLIRRGGEQFF. CDR3 coding DNA: TGTGCCAGCAGCTTAATAAGACGGGGGGGAGAGCAGTTCTTC.

Written as DNA, the CDR3 is TGTGCCAGCAGCTTGACAGGGGGTCAGGAGACCCAGTACTTC. Encoded protein: CASSLTGGQETQYF. This chain uses TRBV5-4 with TRBJ2-5, with TRBD1 matching 8 bases. J was trimmed by 5 bases and V by 1 base; bases with no gene match: 4. The length of the CDR3 is 14 residues. In germline, CDR1 is SGHNT, CDR2 YYREEE (reference sequence).

The rearrangement links TRBV5-5 to TRBJ1-6; D might be TRBD1 (6 bases). The germline V and J ends were trimmed by 0 bases and 5 bases, with 12 bases remaining between them. Per the germline V gene, CDR1 is SGHKS and CDR2 is YYEKEE (reference sequence). The CDR3 is made up of 16 amino acids. The CDR3, as DNA: TGTGCCAGCAGCTTGGACCCCAGGGGAGATAATTCACCCCTCCACTTT. The encoded protein is CASSLDPRGDNSPLHF.

The chain employs TRBV4-1 and TRBJ1-6; 7 bases fit TRBD1. After removal of 0 bases from V and 7 bases from J, the junction contained 6 bases not matched to a gene. Germline V gives CDR1 MGHRA, CDR2 YSYEKL. This CDR3 comprises 16 residues. CDR3 sequence reads: CASSQELEGANSPLHF. In DNA, the CDR3 is TGCGCCAGCAGCCAAGAGTTGGAGGGGGCGAATTCACCCCTCCACTTT.

V and J are TRBV5-4 and TRBJ2-2, with TRBD2 matching 11 bases. CDR3 length equals 16 residues. The V gene end was trimmed by 4 bases and the J gene end by 7 bases; junction bases not matched to a gene: 9. Germline V CDR1 and CDR2: SGHNT, YYREEE (reference sequence). The CDR3 DNA reads TGTGCCAGCAGCAGAGATAGCGGGGGGGCGGGCGGGGAGCTGTTTTTT. Protein: CASSRDSGGAGGELFF.

This clone was seen only a few times. The chain has TRBV5-1 and TRBJ1-1; 8 positions match TRBD1. The CDR3 totals 17 residues. Trimming removed 2 bases from V and 0 bases from J; junction bases left unmatched: 9. Germline V gene data show CDR1 as SGHRS and CDR2 as YFSETQ. CDR3 protein: CASSLDGQGAMNTEAFF. CDR3 DNA: TGCGCCAGCAGCTTAGATGGACAGGGAGCTATGAACACTGAAGCTTTCTTT.

The chain is built from TRBV7-2 and TRBJ1-2; D gene ambiguous. This CDR3 comprises 13 residues. Germline CDR1 reads SGHTA; CDR2 reads FQGNSA. The germline V and J ends were trimmed by 5 bases and 7 bases, with 14 bases remaining between them. DNA of the CDR3: TGTGCCAGCAGCCTAGGAGGGCTGGGTGGCTACACCTTC. Amino acids: CASSLGGLGGYTF.

This chain connects TRBV19 to TRBJ2-6, with 8 bases lining up with TRBD2. The CDR3 is 18 residues long. Unmatched junction bases numbered 11, after V lost 5 bases and J lost 2 bases. Germline loops: CDR1 LNHDA, CDR2 SQIVND (reference sequence). The CDR3 sequence is CASSSHRGGRTGANVLTF. CDR3 DNA sequence: TGTGCCAGTAGTTCACATCGGGGGGGTAGGACTGGGGCCAACGTCCTGACTTTC.

The gene calls are TRBV7-2 and TRBJ1-3; D is possibly TRBD1 (5 bases). CDR1 is SGHTA, CDR2 FQGNSA, per germline. The CDR3 sequence is 15 residues long. The germline V and J ends were trimmed by 6 bases and 0 bases, with 12 bases remaining between them. CDR3 bases: TGTGCCAGCAGTCTGACAGCGACCTCTGGAAACACCATATATTTT. This sequence encodes CASSLTATSGNTIYF.